This T cell receptor (beta chain) was identified in a study of blood T cell repertoires in COVID-19. Study background: The United States, Italy and Spain supplied acute and convalescent COVID-19 samples. Sample material is recorded as cDNA or gDNA derived from T cells, B-cell-depleted T cells, or PBMCs.

Cohort 3 recovery required two negative PCRs, clearance, or symptom resolution. The length of the CDR3 is 14 residues. Trimming took off 6 bases at V and 6 bases at J, with 17 bases between the two ends. Germline V lookup: CDR1 LGHNA, CDR2 YSLEER. This table comes from immunoSEQ multiplex PCR, and its TCRdb copy is limited to in-frame clones, with some not included. The sample includes 120,000 or so clones, about four fifths of them seen just once. The chain links TRBV4-3 to TRBJ1-2; D might be TRBD1 (6 bases). Input material: PBMCs or T cells enriched from blood (not recorded which). This sequence was found in a woman in her 30s who had recovered from COVID-19. The CDR3 region is CASRQNRVLHGYTF. CDR3 nucleotides: TGCGCCAGCAGACAGAACAGGGTCCTGCATGGCTACACCTTC.